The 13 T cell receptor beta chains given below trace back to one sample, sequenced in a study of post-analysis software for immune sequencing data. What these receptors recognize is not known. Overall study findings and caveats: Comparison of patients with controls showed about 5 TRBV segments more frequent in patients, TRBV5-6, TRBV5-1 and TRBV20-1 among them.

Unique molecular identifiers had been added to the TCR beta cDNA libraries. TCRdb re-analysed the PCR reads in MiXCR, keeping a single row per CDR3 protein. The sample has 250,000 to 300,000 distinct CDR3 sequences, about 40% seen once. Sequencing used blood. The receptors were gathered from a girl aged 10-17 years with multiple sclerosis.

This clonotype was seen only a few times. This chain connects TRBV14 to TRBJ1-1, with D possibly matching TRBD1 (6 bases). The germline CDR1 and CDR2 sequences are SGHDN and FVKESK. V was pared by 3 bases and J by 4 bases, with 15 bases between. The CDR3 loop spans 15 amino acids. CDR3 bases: TGTGCCAGCAGCCAGGGGGCCCCTTCGAGCACTGAAGCTTTCTTT. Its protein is CASSQGAPSSTEAFF. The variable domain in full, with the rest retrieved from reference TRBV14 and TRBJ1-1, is EAGVTQFPSHSVIEKGQTVTLRCDPISGHDNLYWYRRVMGKEIKFLLHFVKESKQDESGMPNNRFLAERTGGTYSTLKVQPAELEDSGVYFCASSQGAPSSTEAFFGQGTRLTVV.

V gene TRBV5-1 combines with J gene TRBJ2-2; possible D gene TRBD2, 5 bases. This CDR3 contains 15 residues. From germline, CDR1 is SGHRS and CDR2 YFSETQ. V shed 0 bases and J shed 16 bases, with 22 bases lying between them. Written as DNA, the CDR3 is TGCGCCAGCAGCTTGGGGAAGACGAACACCGGGAAGCGGTTTTTT. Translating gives CASSLGKTNTGKRFF.

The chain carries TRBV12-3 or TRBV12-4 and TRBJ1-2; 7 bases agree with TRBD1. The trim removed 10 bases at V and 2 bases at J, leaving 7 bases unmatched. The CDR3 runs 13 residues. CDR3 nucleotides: TGTGCCACGGGACAGACTGACAACTATGGCTACACCTTC. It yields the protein CATGQTDNYGYTF.

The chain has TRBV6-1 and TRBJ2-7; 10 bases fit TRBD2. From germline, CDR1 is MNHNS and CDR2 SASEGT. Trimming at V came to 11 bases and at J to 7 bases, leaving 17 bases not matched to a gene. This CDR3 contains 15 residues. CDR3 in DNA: TGTGCCGGCTCCCACTTAGCGGGAGGAAGTCTTGAGCAGTACTTC. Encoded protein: CAGSHLAGGSLEQYF.

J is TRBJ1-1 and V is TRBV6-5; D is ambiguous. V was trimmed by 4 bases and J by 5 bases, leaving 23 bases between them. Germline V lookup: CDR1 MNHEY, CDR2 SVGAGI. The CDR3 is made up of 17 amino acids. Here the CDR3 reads CASSSTRPPDGRTEAFF. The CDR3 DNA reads TGTGCCAGCAGTTCTACCAGGCCCCCGGACGGGCGGACTGAAGCTTTCTTT.

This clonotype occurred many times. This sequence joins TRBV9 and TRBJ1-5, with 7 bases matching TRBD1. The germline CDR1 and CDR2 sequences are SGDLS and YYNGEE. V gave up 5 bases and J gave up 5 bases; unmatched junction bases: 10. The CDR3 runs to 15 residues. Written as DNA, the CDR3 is TGTGCCAGCAGTCGGACAGGAGGGGTGGATCAGCCCCAGCATTTT. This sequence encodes CASSRTGGVDQPQHF.

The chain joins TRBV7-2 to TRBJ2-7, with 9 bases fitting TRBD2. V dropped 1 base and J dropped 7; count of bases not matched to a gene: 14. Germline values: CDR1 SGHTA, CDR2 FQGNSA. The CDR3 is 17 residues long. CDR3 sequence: CASSLVSGRGGSNEQYF. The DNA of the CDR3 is TGTGCCAGCAGCTTAGTGTCCGGGCGGGGGGGAAGCAATGAGCAGTACTTC.

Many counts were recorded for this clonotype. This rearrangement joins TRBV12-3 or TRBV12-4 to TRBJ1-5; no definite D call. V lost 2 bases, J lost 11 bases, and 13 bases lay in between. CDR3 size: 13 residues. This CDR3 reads CASSLNGRVSQHF. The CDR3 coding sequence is TGTGCCAGCAGTTTAAACGGCAGAGTTTCCCAGCATTTT.

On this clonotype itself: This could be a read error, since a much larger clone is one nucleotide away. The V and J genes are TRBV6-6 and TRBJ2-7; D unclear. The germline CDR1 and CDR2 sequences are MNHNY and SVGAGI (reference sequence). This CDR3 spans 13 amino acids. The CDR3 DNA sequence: TGTGCCAGCGGTTACTCGTGGGCCTACGAGCAGTACTTC. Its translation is CASGYSWAYEQYF.

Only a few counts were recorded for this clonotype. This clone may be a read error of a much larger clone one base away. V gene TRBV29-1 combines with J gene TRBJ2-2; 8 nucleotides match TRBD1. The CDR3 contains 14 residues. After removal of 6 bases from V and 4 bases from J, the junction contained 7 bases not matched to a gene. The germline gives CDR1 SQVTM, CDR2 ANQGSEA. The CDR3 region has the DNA TGCAGCGTCGTGGGACAGGCGAGCACCGGGGAGCTGTTTTTT. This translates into CSVVGQASTGELFF.

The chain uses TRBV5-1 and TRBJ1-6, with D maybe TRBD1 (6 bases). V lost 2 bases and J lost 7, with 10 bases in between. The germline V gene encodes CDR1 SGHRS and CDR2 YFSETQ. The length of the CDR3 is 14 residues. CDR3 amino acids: CASSFNRENSPLHF. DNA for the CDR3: TGCGCCAGCAGCTTTAACAGGGAGAATTCACCCCTCCACTTT.

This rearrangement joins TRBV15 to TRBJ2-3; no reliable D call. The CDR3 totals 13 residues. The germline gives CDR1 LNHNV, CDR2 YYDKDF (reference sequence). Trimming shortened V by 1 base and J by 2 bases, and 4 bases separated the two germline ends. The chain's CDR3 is CATSRATTDTQYF. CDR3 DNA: TGTGCCACCAGCAGAGCGACCACAGATACGCAGTATTTT.

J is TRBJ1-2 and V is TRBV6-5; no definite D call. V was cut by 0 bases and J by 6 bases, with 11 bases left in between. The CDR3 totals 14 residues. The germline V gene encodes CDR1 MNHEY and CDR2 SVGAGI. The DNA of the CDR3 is TGTGCCAGCAGTTACTCCCCTCAATCGGATGGCTACACCTTC. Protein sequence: CASSYSPQSDGYTF.